The next 28 T cell receptor beta chains were all read from a single sample in a study of control samples from healthy donors and cancer patients (dated by TCRdb to 2018 to 2021). Libraries were constructed by the immunoSEQ multiplex PCR assay. The source is immuneACCESS, and TCRdb retained only in-frame sequences with V and J called. Part of the clones is not carried over; for the studies checked, unresolved V genes explain less than half of this, and the remainder is unexplained. The sample yields approximately 100,000 clones; just over 90% were counted once. 4% to 4.5% of the sample rests with the top ten. Sequenced material: blood. These TCRs come from a human donor in good health. The donor label of this sample is uncertain.

This chain joins TRBV19 and TRBJ1-2; D is possibly TRBD1 (5 bases). V lost 6 bases, J lost 4 bases, and 18 bases lay in between. CDR1 and CDR2 from the germline V gene are LNHDA and SQIVND (reference sequence). The CDR3 runs to 15 residues. The chain's CDR3 is CASSTRYGDPYGYTF. CDR3 coding DNA: TGTGCCAGTAGCACAAGATATGGGGACCCCTATGGCTACACCTTC.

V and J are TRBV5-4 and TRBJ2-7; D may be TRBD1 (6 bases). Deletions cut 4 bases from V and 3 bases from J, with 11 bases between. Germline V CDR1 and CDR2: SGHNT, YYREEE (reference sequence). This CDR3 comprises 13 residues. For the CDR3, the DNA is TGTGCCAGCAGCCGGGACACCAACTACGAGCAGTACTTC. Translation gives CASSRDTNYEQYF.

This rearrangement joins TRBV7-2 to TRBJ1-6; D remains ambiguous. The V gene lost 1 base and the J gene lost 7 bases, with 11 bases spanning the gap. Germline V gene lookup returns CDR1 SGHTA and CDR2 FQGNSA. This CDR3 comprises 15 residues. In DNA form, the CDR3 reads TGTGCCAGCAGCTTAGATCTAGGCATAAATTCACCCCTCCACTTT. Translated, it gives CASSLDLGINSPLHF.

The V gene is TRBV20-1, the J gene TRBJ1-1; D is unclear. CDR1 DFQATT and CDR2 SNEGSKA come from the germline V gene (reference sequence). The V gene lost 3 bases and the J gene lost 2 bases, with 16 bases spanning the gap. This CDR3 is 15 amino acids long. The CDR3 DNA sequence: TGCAGTGCTAGTTTGAGAAGGGCTCCAAACACTGAAGCTTTCTTT. Its translation is CSASLRRAPNTEAFF.

The rearrangement links TRBV5-6 to TRBJ1-2; 9 bases are shared with TRBD1. The CDR3 has 17 residues. V lost 0 bases to trimming and J lost 7 bases; unmatched junction nucleotides: 13. Per germline, CDR1 SGHDT and CDR2 YYEEEE. DNA for the CDR3: TGTGCCAGCAGCTTGGGCGGACAGGGGATAGGATTGAGTGGCTACACCTTC. It is translated as CASSLGGQGIGLSGYTF.

The gene calls are TRBV29-1 and TRBJ2-7, with TRBD2 identical over 9 bases. Germline CDR1 reads SQVTM; CDR2 reads ANQGSEA. V gave up 4 bases and J gave up 4 bases; unmatched junction bases: 11. There are 15 residues in the CDR3. The CDR3 sequence is CSVVGVNGLAYEQYF. The DNA for the CDR3 is TGCAGCGTTGTAGGTGTAAACGGACTAGCGTACGAGCAGTACTTC.

The gene calls are TRBV4-1 and TRBJ2-7; D is unclear. The CDR3 consists of 15 residues. Germline CDR1 MGHRA, CDR2 YSYEKL. V was trimmed by 1 base and J by 0 bases, leaving 10 bases between them. CDR3 residues: CASSQGKDTSYEQYF. The CDR3 DNA follows: TGCGCCAGCAGCCAAGGGAAAGACACCTCCTACGAGCAGTACTTC.

The gene calls are TRBV19 and TRBJ1-1, with D unclear. The V gene's germline CDR1 is LNHDA and CDR2 SQIVND (reference sequence). Trimming left V 0 bases short and J 0 bases short, with 11 bases between. This CDR3 region has 16 residues. The CDR3 DNA sequence: TGTGCCAGTAGTATAGAGGCATTCAGCCTGAACACTGAAGCTTTCTTT. Translation gives CASSIEAFSLNTEAFF.

The chain carries TRBV5-6 and TRBJ2-7; TRBD1 agrees at 7 bases. The CDR3 sequence is 14 residues long. Germline CDR1 and CDR2: SGHDT and YYEEEE. V dropped 6 bases and J dropped 2; count of bases not matched to a gene: 8. CDR3 sequence reads: CASKYRGSTYEQYF. For the CDR3, the DNA is TGTGCCAGCAAATACAGGGGATCGACCTACGAGCAGTACTTC.

The chain employs TRBV10-3 and TRBJ1-6, with 7 bases aligning to TRBD1. The CDR3 is 16 amino acids. Unmatched junction bases numbered 4, after V lost 0 bases and J lost 5 bases. Per germline, CDR1 ENHRY and CDR2 SYGVKD. Written as DNA, the CDR3 is TGTGCCATCAGTGAGTCCCTCACAGGGGATAATTCACCCCTCCACTTT. Amino acids: CAISESLTGDNSPLHF.

This clone occurred once. The chain combines TRBV7-2 with TRBJ1-5; D gene ambiguous. Trimming cost V 1 base and J 4 bases, with 11 bases left between them. Germline loops: CDR1 SGHTA, CDR2 FQGNSA. This CDR3 has 15 amino acids. The CDR3 loop is CASSLVRGLNQPQHF. Written as DNA, the CDR3 is TGTGCCAGCAGCTTAGTACGGGGTCTTAATCAGCCCCAGCATTTT. The full variable domain, in which reference TRBV7-2 and TRBJ1-5 provide the parts outside the CDR3, is GAGVSQSPSNKVTEKGKDVELRCDPISGHTALYWYRQSLGQGLEFLIYFQGNSAPDKSGLPSDRFSAERTGGSVSTLTIQRTQQEDSAVYLCASSLVRGLNQPQHFGDGTRLSIL.

The V and J genes are TRBV19 and TRBJ1-2, with D possibly being TRBD1 (5 bases). Germline CDR1 reads LNHDA; CDR2 reads SQIVND (reference sequence). Trimming took 6 bases from V and 4 from J, leaving 24 bases between them. The CDR3 sequence is 17 residues long. CDR3: CASSLVLWDPPGYGYTF. As DNA, the CDR3 is TGTGCCAGTAGCTTGGTGTTGTGGGACCCGCCAGGCTATGGCTACACCTTC.

The V gene is TRBV6-5, the J gene TRBJ2-3; D ambiguous. Germline V gene sequence: CDR1 MNHEY, CDR2 SVGAGI. The CDR3 sequence is 14 residues long. V was trimmed by 5 bases and J by 4 bases, leaving 13 bases between them. CDR3 region: CASSRNLDSDTQYF. CDR3 nucleotides: TGTGCCAGCAGTCGGAACTTGGATTCAGATACGCAGTATTTT.

The chain has TRBV5-5 and TRBJ1-2, with D possibly TRBD1 on 6 matching bases. The CDR3 loop spans 15 amino acids. Per germline, CDR1 SGHKS and CDR2 YYEKEE (reference sequence). V lost 4 bases to trimming and J lost 3 bases, with 16 bases between them. Here the CDR3 reads CASSGAGAPYYGYTF. The DNA of the CDR3 is TGTGCCAGCAGCGGAGCAGGGGCCCCCTACTATGGCTACACCTTC.

In nucleotides, the CDR3 is TGTGCCAGCAGCTTCGGGGGGGGCACAGATACGCAGTATTTT. Amino acid sequence: CASSFGGGTDTQYF. This sequence joins TRBV11-2 and TRBJ2-3; 8 bases fit TRBD2. Unmatched junction bases numbered 0, after V lost 3 bases and J lost 1 base. CDR1 is SGHAT and CDR2 is FQNNGV in the germline V gene. The CDR3 is 14 residues long. The variable domain in full, with the rest retrieved from reference TRBV11-2 and TRBJ2-3, is EAGVAQSPRYKIIEKRQSVAFWCNPISGHATLYWYQQILGQGPKLLIQFQNNGVVDDSQLPKDRFSAERLKGVDSTLKIQPAKLEDSAVYLCASSFGGGTDTQYFGPGTRLTVL.

This clone has just one count. The chain has TRBV12-3 or TRBV12-4 and TRBJ1-1; D is ambiguous. V was clipped by 7 bases and J by 7 bases, with 13 bases between them. This CDR3 has 12 amino acids. CDR3 nucleotides: TGTGCCAGCACTCCCGTAAAGGGTGAAGCTTTCTTT. It yields the protein CASTPVKGEAFF.

This clone came up once. The rearrangement joins TRBV2 to TRBJ2-1; D gene uncertain. The germline gives CDR1 SNHLY, CDR2 FYNNEI. Deletions cut 4 bases from V and 5 bases from J, with 9 bases between. The CDR3 sequence is 13 residues long. In DNA form, the CDR3 reads TGTGCCAGCAGTGGGTTCAGAGACAATGAGCAGTTCTTC. Protein sequence: CASSGFRDNEQFF. Based on the CDR3 plus reference TRBV2 and TRBJ2-1, the full variable domain is EPEVTQTPSHQVTQMGQEVILRCVPISNHLYFYWYRQILGQKVEFLVSFYNNEISEKSEIFDDQFSVERPDGSNFTLKIRSTKLEDSAMYFCASSGFRDNEQFFGPGTRLTVL.

The chain joins TRBV4-1 to TRBJ1-6, with 9 bases fitting TRBD1. The CDR3 covers 16 residues. Germline CDR1 reads MGHRA; CDR2 reads YSYEKL. Trimming cost V 2 bases and J 6 bases; bases outside gene matches: 5. CDR3 region: CASSQPQGALNSPLHF. The CDR3 DNA is TGCGCCAGCAGCCAACCACAGGGGGCGCTTAATTCACCCCTCCACTTT.

CDR3 DNA sequence: TGTGCCTGGAGGGTACAGGGGAACACTGAAGCTTTCTTT. This translates into CAWRVQGNTEAFF. The V gene is TRBV30, the J gene TRBJ1-1, with D perhaps TRBD1 (6 bases). The CDR3 sequence is 13 residues long. V lost 3 bases and J 1 base, leaving 9 bases between the germline ends. Per the germline V gene, CDR1 is GTSNPN and CDR2 is SVGIG (reference sequence).

This clone was seen a single time. This rearrangement joins TRBV19 to TRBJ1-3; possibly TRBD1 for D (6 bases). CDR1 LNHDA and CDR2 SQIVND come from the germline V gene (reference sequence). Trimming removed 5 bases from V and 2 bases from J, with 13 bases in between. This CDR3 comprises 15 residues. In DNA form, the CDR3 reads TGTGCCAGTAGTGGGTCGACAGGCGCTGGAAACACCATATATTTT. Translated: CASSGSTGAGNTIYF.

The J gene is TRBJ2-2, the V gene TRBV2; TRBD1 is a possible D gene (5 bases). Germline V gene sequence: CDR1 SNHLY, CDR2 FYNNEI. The CDR3 covers 12 residues. V was shortened by 8 bases and J by 3 bases, with 7 bases between the two germline ends. CDR3 bases: TGTGCCAGCTGCAGGGACACCGGGGAGCTGTTTTTT. Translating it yields CASCRDTGELFF.

The chain is built from TRBV11-2 and TRBJ1-2; D not resolved. The CDR3 is 12 residues long. V was pared by 0 bases and J by 4 bases, with 3 bases between. Germline assignment: CDR1 SGHAT and CDR2 FQNNGV. The CDR3 DNA follows: TGTGCCAGCAGCTTAGACATCTATGGCTACACCTTC. Translation gives CASSLDIYGYTF. Complete variable domain (other parts from reference TRBV11-2 and TRBJ1-2): EAGVAQSPRYKIIEKRQSVAFWCNPISGHATLYWYQQILGQGPKLLIQFQNNGVVDDSQLPKDRFSAERLKGVDSTLKIQPAKLEDSAVYLCASSLDIYGYTFGSGTRLTVV.

This chain connects TRBV30 to TRBJ1-1; 8 bases fit TRBD1. The CDR3 runs 14 residues. J was trimmed by 7 bases and V by 0 bases; bases with no gene match: 7. Per the germline V gene, CDR1 is GTSNPN and CDR2 is SVGIG (reference sequence). CDR3 in amino acids: CAWSVLRGLDEAFF. The CDR3, as DNA: TGTGCCTGGAGTGTACTCAGGGGGCTCGATGAAGCTTTCTTT.

The V call is TRBV5-1, the J call TRBJ1-1; no definite D call. The V end lost 0 bases, the J end lost 1 base, and 4 bases lay between the germline ends. Germline CDR1 reads SGHRS; CDR2 reads YFSETQ. The CDR3 runs to 13 residues. Here the CDR3 DNA reads TGCGCCAGCAGCTTGGAAGAGAACACTGAAGCTTTCTTT. Translated, it gives CASSLEENTEAFF.

The chain couples TRBV7-2 to TRBJ1-6; D ambiguous. Between the trimmed V and J ends, which lost 1 base and 15 bases, there was a span of 25 bases. Germline V lookup: CDR1 SGHTA, CDR2 FQGNSA. The CDR3 is 17 residues long. The CDR3 sequence is CASSLGGFGSAVRHLHF. The CDR3 nucleotides are TGTGCCAGCAGCTTAGGAGGGTTCGGTAGTGCCGTTCGCCACCTCCACTTT.

The rearrangement joins TRBV18 to TRBJ1-6; 7 bases are a match to TRBD1. The trim removed 10 bases at V and 7 bases at J, leaving 10 bases unmatched. This CDR3 contains 14 residues. Germline loops: CDR1 KGHSH, CDR2 LQKENI. The CDR3 DNA sequence: TGTGCCACTGGACAAGGGACAGAGAATTCACCCCTCCACTTT. The encoded protein is CATGQGTENSPLHF.

This chain joins TRBV2 and TRBJ1-1; a possible D gene is TRBD1 (5 bases). The CDR3 spans 20 residues. In germline, CDR1 is SNHLY, CDR2 FYNNEI. V lost 1 base and J 4 bases, leaving 28 bases between the germline ends. The CDR3, as DNA: TGTGCCAGCAGTGAAGGAGAAGGGAGGACAACCGGTGGTATCGCCACTGAAGCTTTCTTT. Translating it yields CASSEGEGRTTGGIATEAFF.

The DNA of the CDR3 is TGTGCCAGCAGCCTGATGACAGGGGAGGGTTACAATGAGCAGTTCTTC. The encoded protein is CASSLMTGEGYNEQFF. The chain is built from TRBV5-5 and TRBJ2-1; perhaps TRBD1 as D (8 bases). Germline CDR1 SGHKS, CDR2 YYEKEE (reference sequence). Trimming removed 4 bases at V and 4 bases at J, with 18 bases between. CDR3 length equals 16 residues.